The 24 T cell receptor beta chains presented below share a single source sample, sequenced in a study of shared clonotypes between healthy human individuals. Repertoires were generated with immunoSEQ multiplex PCR, while TCRdb's copy carries only in-frame clones and drops some. The sample lists some 1,100,000 clones; about four fifths were seen once. Specimen: memory CD4+ T cells from PBMCs. Sample subset: CD45RA-negative fraction. Receptors were obtained from a young man in good health. Some clones in this sample may be carry-over from other donors' samples.

V is TRBV6-1 and J is TRBJ2-1, with TRBD2 identical over 8 bases. The V gene's germline CDR1 is MNHNS and CDR2 SASEGT. This CDR3 is built from 17 residues. V lost 0 bases, J lost 8 bases, and 12 bases stayed unmatched. The CDR3 nucleotides read TGTGCCAGCAGTGAAGCCGCATTCTCGGGAGGGCGGTATGAGCAGTTCTTC. The encoded protein is CASSEAAFSGGRYEQFF.

This clone showed up many times. The V and J genes are TRBV7-9 and TRBJ1-2; D call uncertain. Germline V lookup: CDR1 SEHNR, CDR2 FQNEAQ (reference sequence). Trimming cost V 4 bases and J 4 bases, with 13 bases left between them. The CDR3 contains 14 residues. CDR3 in DNA: TGTGCCAGCAGCTCTGTCGGAGGGATCTATGGCTACACCTTC. As protein: CASSSVGGIYGYTF.

CDR3 region: CASSQDHRGTIYF. The CDR3 region has the DNA TGTGCCAGCAGCCAAGACCACCGAGGCACCATATATTTT. This sequence joins TRBV14 and TRBJ1-3, with unresolved D. Germline V gene data show CDR1 as SGHDN and CDR2 as FVKESK. V was clipped by 0 bases and J by 9 bases, with 9 bases between them. There are 13 residues in the CDR3. The complete variable domain, with remaining parts taken from reference TRBV14 and TRBJ1-3, reads EAGVTQFPSHSVIEKGQTVTLRCDPISGHDNLYWYRRVMGKEIKFLLHFVKESKQDESGMPNNRFLAERTGGTYSTLKVQPAELEDSGVYFCASSQDHRGTIYFGEGSWLTVV.

The chain is built from TRBV6-6 and TRBJ2-7; 8 bases are shared with TRBD1. After removal of 7 bases from V and 2 bases from J, the junction contained 7 bases not matched to a gene. This CDR3 has 14 residues. CDR1 and CDR2 from the germline V gene are MNHNY and SVGAGI (reference sequence). The CDR3 loop is CASTHGQGTYEQYF. CDR3 nucleotide sequence: TGTGCCAGCACCCACGGACAGGGAACCTACGAGCAGTACTTC.

The V call is TRBV6-1, the J call TRBJ2-1, with TRBD2 matching 11 bases. Germline V CDR1 and CDR2: MNHNS, SASEGT. The CDR3 length is 17 residues. Germline trimming cut 2 bases from V and 4 bases from J; bases unmatched to any gene: 7. The CDR3 DNA sequence: TGTGCCAGCAGTGAACTAGCGGGAGGCCTCATTTACAATGAGCAGTTCTTC. Its translation: CASSELAGGLIYNEQFF.

This clone was counted a few times. The V call is TRBV19, the J call TRBJ2-7; the D gene could be TRBD1 or TRBD2 (5 bases each). The CDR3 contains 14 residues. Trimming removed 5 bases from V and 2 bases from J, with 13 bases in between. Per germline, CDR1 LNHDA and CDR2 SQIVND (reference sequence). CDR3 sequence reads: CASSDRPGPYEQYF. The CDR3, as DNA: TGTGCCAGTAGTGACCGCCCGGGGCCCTACGAGCAGTACTTC.

The V gene is TRBV6-6, the J gene TRBJ2-2, with D possibly matching TRBD1 (6 bases). Germline-derived CDR1 and CDR2 are MNHNY and SVGAGI (reference sequence). This CDR3 spans 13 amino acids. The V gene lost 6 bases and the J gene lost 5 bases, with 10 bases spanning the gap. The CDR3 loop reads CASRIQGTGELFF. The CDR3 DNA reads as TGTGCCAGCAGGATTCAGGGGACCGGGGAGCTGTTTTTT.

The J gene is TRBJ2-3, the V gene TRBV18; tentatively, D is TRBD2 (5 bases). Germline CDR1 is KGHSH and CDR2 is LQKENI. V lost 3 bases and J lost 2, with 12 bases in between. The CDR3 length is 15 residues. CDR3 amino acids: CASSPWTQVTDTQYF. CDR3 bases: TGTGCCAGCTCACCGTGGACTCAGGTCACAGATACGCAGTATTTT.

The genes are TRBV30 and TRBJ2-7; a weak D match, TRBD2 (5 bases). The germline V and J ends were trimmed by 6 bases and 2 bases, with 5 bases remaining between them. The CDR3 is 10 amino acids. From germline, CDR1 is GTSNPN and CDR2 SVGIG (reference sequence). CDR3 protein: CACGTYEQYF. The CDR3 bases are TGTGCCTGCGGGACCTACGAGCAGTACTTC.

This chain connects TRBV30 to TRBJ1-6; tentatively, D is TRBD1 (5 bases). CDR1 and CDR2 from the germline V gene are GTSNPN and SVGIG (reference sequence). The CDR3 covers 14 residues. Deletions cut 0 bases from V and 5 bases from J, with 8 bases between. Here the CDR3 DNA reads TGTGCCTGGAGTGTGGGGCTCGATAATTCACCCCTCCACTTT. It translates to CAWSVGLDNSPLHF.

This clone was found once. This chain joins TRBV5-1 and TRBJ1-1; tentative D call: TRBD1 (5 bases). This CDR3 is 14 amino acids long. Germline V gene data show CDR1 as SGHRS and CDR2 as YFSETQ. Trimming removed 2 bases from V and 5 bases from J, with 13 bases in between. The CDR3 region is CASSFGGRQTEAFF. The CDR3 coding sequence is TGCGCCAGCAGCTTCGGGGGGAGGCAAACTGAAGCTTTCTTT.

The CDR3 protein is CASKGSLAKNIQYF. Written as DNA, the CDR3 is TGTGCCAGCAAAGGTTCTCTAGCCAAAAACATTCAGTACTTC. This chain connects TRBV2 to TRBJ2-4; D unresolved. V was pared by 7 bases and J by 0 bases, with 10 bases between. The CDR3 length is 14 residues. Germline CDR1 SNHLY, CDR2 FYNNEI.

This clone was seen once. The chain recombines TRBV27 with TRBJ2-5; TRBD2 is a possible D gene (5 bases). V was cut by 8 bases and J by 3 bases, with 16 bases left in between. This CDR3 is 14 amino acids long. CDR1 and CDR2 from the germline V gene are MNHEY and SMNVEV (reference sequence). The CDR3 DNA sequence: TGTGCCAGCCCTCCAACTGGGAGAAAAGAGACCCAGTACTTC. Its protein is CASPPTGRKETQYF.

The V call is TRBV5-1, the J call TRBJ2-7, with 13 bases that match TRBD2. The CDR3 runs to 14 residues. J lost 7 bases, V lost 2 bases, and 3 bases had no gene match. The V gene's germline CDR1 is SGHRS and CDR2 YFSETQ. This chain's CDR3 is CASSLLLAGGEQYF. The DNA of the CDR3 is TGCGCCAGCAGCTTATTACTAGCGGGAGGGGAGCAGTACTTC.

This rearrangement joins TRBV10-3 to TRBJ1-4; D unresolved. V lost 8 bases and J lost 4, with 14 bases in between. The CDR3 totals 14 residues. Per the germline V gene, CDR1 is ENHRY and CDR2 is SYGVKD. The CDR3 spells CAIAARDGNEKLFF. CDR3 in DNA: TGTGCCATCGCGGCCCGGGATGGTAATGAAAAACTGTTTTTT.

This clone was counted only a few times. This rearrangement joins TRBV5-1 to TRBJ2-1; TRBD1 agrees at 8 bases. This CDR3 is 17 amino acids long. Trimming took 0 bases from V and 7 from J; bases not matched to a gene: 12. Germline CDR1 reads SGHRS; CDR2 reads YFSETQ. For the CDR3, the DNA is TGCGCCAGCAGCTTGGGACCCAGGGACAGGAGTGGGAATGAGCAGTTCTTC. It is translated as CASSLGPRDRSGNEQFF. Full variable domain (remainder filled in from reference TRBV5-1 and TRBJ2-1): KAGVTQTPRYLIKTRGQQVTLSCSPISGHRSVSWYQQTPGQGLQFLFEYFSETQRNKGNFPGRFSGRQFSNSRSEMNVSTLELGDSALYLCASSLGPRDRSGNEQFFGPGTRLTVL.

The rearrangement links TRBV28 to TRBJ2-7, with D maybe TRBD1 (6 bases). V lost 2 bases and J lost 2, with 13 bases in between. The germline V gene has CDR1 MDHEN and CDR2 SYDVKM. This CDR3 is 15 amino acids long. CDR3 sequence: CASSLATGQTYEQYF. The CDR3 DNA reads TGTGCCAGCAGTTTAGCGACGGGACAAACCTACGAGCAGTACTTC.

The genes are TRBV28 and TRBJ2-7, with 10 nucleotides matching TRBD2. The CDR3 consists of 14 residues. After removal of 3 bases from V and 7 bases from J, the junction contained 6 bases not matched to a gene. Germline V gene data show CDR1 as MDHEN and CDR2 as SYDVKM. The CDR3 coding sequence is TGTGCCAGCAGTTTGCTAGCGGGAGCGGATGAGCAGTACTTC. It is translated as CASSLLAGADEQYF.

This clone showed up just a few times. This rearrangement joins TRBV4-2 to TRBJ2-3; 10 bases are shared with TRBD2. V shed 2 bases and J 5 bases; nucleotides not matched to a gene: 7. The CDR3 runs to 16 residues. Germline V CDR1 and CDR2: LGHNA, YNFKEQ. CDR3 region: CASSQRAGGLIDTQYF. Here the CDR3 DNA reads TGTGCCAGCAGCCAACGAGCGGGAGGGCTGATAGATACGCAGTATTTT.

CDR3 amino acids: CASSDSGRASDTQYF. DNA of the CDR3: TGTGCCAGCAGCGATAGCGGGAGGGCCTCAGATACGCAGTATTTT. The rearrangement uses TRBV7-9 and TRBJ2-3, with 11 positions matching TRBD2. J lost 4 bases, V lost 5 bases, and 5 bases had no gene match. Germline values: CDR1 SEHNR, CDR2 FQNEAQ (reference sequence). The CDR3 loop spans 15 amino acids.

This clone was observed many times. The chain carries TRBV5-8 and TRBJ2-5; D remains unclear. Trimming removed 4 bases at V and 0 bases at J, with 7 bases between. Per germline, CDR1 SGHTS and CDR2 YDEGEE. The CDR3 length is 13 residues. The CDR3 nucleotides read TGTGCCAGCAGCAGGAGTTACCAAGAGACCCAGTACTTC. Its translation: CASSRSYQETQYF.

The V gene is TRBV28, the J gene TRBJ1-3; 7 bases are shared with TRBD1. The CDR3 length is 21 residues. The V and J ends lost 5 bases and 2 bases, in that order; junction bases with no gene match: 24. Germline V gives CDR1 MDHEN, CDR2 SYDVKM. DNA for the CDR3: TGTGCCAGCAGTCCGTGGCCCTCTAAAAAGTTGACAGGGTCGGCTGGAAACACCATATATTTT. Translating gives CASSPWPSKKLTGSAGNTIYF.

Turning to this clone: Different DNA sequences within this sample yield the same CDR3. The chain is built from TRBV4-3 and TRBJ2-5; the D is unclear. Germline V CDR1 and CDR2: LGHNA, YSLEER. The CDR3 is made up of 15 amino acids. V gave up 3 bases and J gave up 1 base, with 12 bases separating them. The CDR3 spells CASSQDPGLQETQYF. The CDR3 DNA is TGCGCCAGCAGCCAGGATCCTGGGCTCCAAGAGACCCAGTACTTC.

This clone came up many times. The genes are TRBV9 and TRBJ2-3; D might be TRBD1 or TRBD2, each matching 5 bases. The germline V gene encodes CDR1 SGDLS and CDR2 YYNGEE. The CDR3 is made up of 15 amino acids. V dropped 4 bases and J dropped 0 bases, with 12 bases sitting between them. The CDR3 region is CASSREGRSTDTQYF. The CDR3 nucleotides are TGTGCCAGCAGCAGAGAGGGGCGCAGCACAGATACGCAGTATTTT.